These 13 T cell receptor beta chains were all obtained from the same sample, sequenced in a study of T-cell memory formation after mild COVID-19. Each CDR3 protein gets one entry after TCRdb re-called the 5' RACE reads with MiXCR. The table records 410,000 or so distinct CDR3 sequences, 20% to 30% of them present only once. Sequencing was done on a sample of PBMCs or a T cell subset sorted from them (not recorded which). The receptors originated from an adult woman who had mild COVID-19 (a few samples of this study predate the infection). Cell type and time point are not known.

CDR3 in amino acids: CASSPLGGFGYTF. Written as DNA, the CDR3 is TGTGCCAGCAGCCCTCTCGGAGGCTTTGGCTACACCTTC. The V and J genes are TRBV7-9 and TRBJ1-2; D is ambiguous. The CDR3 runs to 13 residues. The V and J ends lost 5 bases and 7 bases respectively, with 14 bases between them. The germline gives CDR1 SEHNR, CDR2 FQNEAQ (reference sequence).

This clonotype was counted a few times. The J gene is TRBJ2-1, the V gene TRBV20-1, with D possibly matching TRBD2 (5 bases). Germline V gene sequence: CDR1 DFQATT, CDR2 SNEGSKA (reference sequence). The CDR3 covers 16 residues. V dropped 0 bases and J dropped 3 bases, with 15 bases sitting between them. This chain's CDR3 is CSARDQAGIGYNEQFF. The CDR3 nucleotides are TGCAGTGCTAGAGATCAGGCGGGTATCGGCTACAATGAGCAGTTCTTC.

The V and J genes are TRBV4-1 and TRBJ2-7, with D hard to call. The germline gives CDR1 MGHRA, CDR2 YSYEKL. This CDR3 has 16 residues. V lost 0 bases, J lost 4 bases, and 16 bases lay in between. This CDR3 is CASSQEVVGWGYEQYF. The CDR3 nucleotides read TGCGCCAGCAGCCAAGAGGTTGTTGGTTGGGGATACGAGCAGTACTTC.

This clonotype was picked up a small number of times. V is TRBV5-6 and J is TRBJ2-3; 10 bases match TRBD2. J lost 8 bases, V lost 4 bases, and 13 bases had no gene match. The germline gives CDR1 SGHDT, CDR2 YYEEEE. CDR3 size: 16 residues. CDR3 in DNA: TGTGCCAGCAGCACTATACTAGCGGGGACCGAGGGTACGCAGTATTTT. The encoded protein is CASSTILAGTEGTQYF.

The genes are TRBV20-1 and TRBJ2-7; 7 nucleotides align to TRBD1. Germline values: CDR1 DFQATT, CDR2 SNEGSKA (reference sequence). The CDR3 runs 14 residues. V gave up 6 bases and J gave up 0 bases; unmatched junction bases: 8. CDR3 bases: TGCAGTGCCAAGAACAGGGGTTACTCCTACGAGCAGTACTTC. Its translation is CSAKNRGYSYEQYF.

The chain recombines TRBV30 with TRBJ1-3; 9 bases fit TRBD1. This CDR3 contains 12 residues. Trimming at V came to 4 bases and at J to 8 bases, leaving 3 bases not matched to a gene. Germline values: CDR1 GTSNPN, CDR2 SVGIG (reference sequence). CDR3 region: CAWIHRGHTIYF. CDR3 coding DNA: TGTGCCTGGATCCACAGGGGGCACACCATATATTTT. The whole variable domain, remainder taken from reference TRBV30 and TRBJ1-3, is SQTIHQWPATLVQPVGSPLSLECTVEGTSNPNLYWYRQAAGRGLQLLFYSVGIGQISSEVPQNLSASRPQDRQFILSSKKLLLSDSGFYLCAWIHRGHTIYFGEGSWLTVV.

This clonotype was seen only a few times. This chain uses TRBV7-9 with TRBJ2-7; D gene ambiguous. CDR3 length: 13 residues. The V gene lost 3 bases and the J gene lost 2 bases, with 8 bases spanning the gap. In germline, CDR1 is SEHNR, CDR2 FQNEAQ (reference sequence). Here the CDR3 DNA reads TGTGCCAGCAGCTTCGCAGGACCCTACGAGCAGTACTTC. Translated: CASSFAGPYEQYF. Full variable domain (rest looked up from reference TRBV7-9 and TRBJ2-7): DTGVSQNPRHKITKRGQNVTFRCDPISEHNRLYWYRQTLGQGPEFLTYFQNEAQLEKSRLLSDRFSAERPKGSFSTLEIQRTEQGDSAMYLCASSFAGPYEQYFGPGTRLTVT.

This clonotype has more than one count but fewer than ten. At one end the junction does not follow the germline gene, possibly because of a read error. The chain is built from TRBV7-7 and TRBJ2-4, with a weak D call TRBD2 (5 bases). CDR1 is SSHAT, CDR2 FNYEAQ, per germline (reference sequence). The CDR3 has 13 amino acids. In nucleotides, the CDR3 is TGTGCTAGCAGCTTAACTAGAGGGAACATTCAGTACTTC. Protein: CASSLTRGNIQYF.

This clonotype was detected a few times. V usage is TRBV5-6 and J usage is TRBJ2-5; 10 nucleotides match TRBD1. There are 17 residues in the CDR3. Per germline, CDR1 SGHDT and CDR2 YYEEEE. V was clipped by 4 bases and J by 2 bases; unmatched bases: 11. The CDR3 reads CASSNPGQGIIQETQYF. The CDR3 DNA reads TGTGCCAGCAGCAACCCGGGACAGGGGATTATACAAGAGACCCAGTACTTC. The full variable domain, in which reference TRBV5-6 and TRBJ2-5 provide the parts outside the CDR3, is DAGVTQSPTHLIKTRGQQVTLRCSPKSGHDTVSWYQQALGQGPQFIFQYYEEEERQRGNFPDRFSGHQFPNYSSELNVNALLLGDSALYLCASSNPGQGIIQETQYFGPGTRLLVL.

This clonotype has a handful of counts. The rearrangement joins TRBV15 to TRBJ2-7, with D tentatively TRBD2 (6 bases). V lost 2 bases and J 5 bases, leaving 13 bases between the germline ends. CDR3 size: 14 residues. In germline, CDR1 is LNHNV, CDR2 YYDKDF (reference sequence). As DNA, the CDR3 is TGTGCCACCAGCAGACTCTTGGGGGGAGACGAGCAGTACTTC. This codes for CATSRLLGGDEQYF.

There are a few counts of this clonotype. V usage is TRBV12-3 or TRBV12-4 and J usage is TRBJ2-5, with TRBD1 matching 7 bases. Trimming took 8 bases from V and 7 from J; bases not matched to a gene: 10. This CDR3 has 13 residues. In DNA form, the CDR3 reads TGTGCCAGCGAGCCGGGACAGCCCTCGACCCAGTACTTC. Translation gives CASEPGQPSTQYF.

This clonotype was seen more than once but under ten times. In DNA, the CDR3 is TGTGCCAGCACCCTACAAGCGGGGGACTCCTACAATGAGCAGTTCTTC. Residues: CASTLQAGDSYNEQFF. The chain is built from TRBV6-5 and TRBJ2-1, with 8 nucleotides matching TRBD2. Looked up from germline, CDR1 is MNHEY and CDR2 is SVGAGI. V was clipped by 7 bases and J by 0 bases; unmatched bases: 8. CDR3 length: 16 residues.

This clonotype was picked up many times. The V and J genes are TRBV20-1 and TRBJ2-7, with 8 bases fitting TRBD2. Germline assignment: CDR1 DFQATT and CDR2 SNEGSKA (reference sequence). Unmatched junction bases numbered 6, after V lost 0 bases and J lost 5 bases. The CDR3 loop spans 14 amino acids. CDR3 sequence: CSARDGREGNEQYF. CDR3 bases: TGCAGTGCTAGAGATGGTCGGGAGGGCAACGAGCAGTACTTC.